This passage covers 32 T cell receptor beta chains from one sample sequenced in a study of neoadjuvant anti-PD-1 for oral cavity cancer. Only in-frame clones appear in the TCRdb table, and some are missing; sequencing was by immunoSEQ multiplex PCR. The sample holds 9,000 to 9,500 clones, approximately 61% seen once. Sequenced here: tumor tissue, sampled before nivolumab (anti-PD-1) treatment. The receptors derive from a person aged 40 to 85 with oral cavity squamous cell carcinoma.

CDR3 sequence (DNA): TGTGCCAGTCATCGTGGCTCATGGACCGGGGAGCTGTTTTTT. It specifies CASHRGSWTGELFF. V and J are TRBV19 and TRBJ2-2; D unclear. The V gene's germline CDR1 is LNHDA and CDR2 SQIVND (reference sequence). The CDR3 contains 14 residues. V was pared by 8 bases and J by 5 bases, with 15 bases between.

The chain carries TRBV7-3 and TRBJ2-5; 11 bases map to TRBD2. CDR3 length: 16 amino acids. V shed 0 bases and J 3 bases; nucleotides not matched to a gene: 3. The germline V gene encodes CDR1 SGHTA and CDR2 FQGTGA. The DNA of the CDR3 is TGTGCCAGCAGCTTAACGGGGACTAGCGGAAAAGAGACCCAGTACTTC. Its protein is CASSLTGTSGKETQYF.

By sample share, this clone is medium-sized. The chain employs TRBV6-1 and TRBJ2-1, with D possibly being TRBD2 (5 bases). The CDR3 loop spans 15 amino acids. Trimming shortened V by 3 bases and J by 1 base, and 10 bases separated the two germline ends. Germline V lookup: CDR1 MNHNS, CDR2 SASEGT. The CDR3 loop reads CASSEKSGSYNEQFF. DNA for the CDR3: TGTGCCAGCAGTGAGAAATCGGGATCCTACAATGAGCAGTTCTTC.

A single count supports this clone. The chain has TRBV6-5 and TRBJ2-2; perhaps D is TRBD1 or TRBD2 (6 bases each). V was pared by 2 bases and J by 0 bases, with 10 bases between. Germline V gene sequence: CDR1 MNHEY, CDR2 SVGAGI. The CDR3 length is 16 residues. CDR3: CASSYPGGANTGELFF. CDR3 bases: TGTGCCAGCAGTTACCCCGGGGGCGCGAACACCGGGGAGCTGTTTTTT.

This clone has a single count. V gene TRBV7-2 combines with J gene TRBJ2-7, with TRBD2 identical over 7 bases. The V segment lost 7 bases and the J segment 3 bases; nucleotides outside the gene matches: 6. Germline CDR1 SGHTA, CDR2 FQGNSA. The CDR3 extends over 13 amino acids. CDR3 loop: CASTLQRGYEQYF. CDR3 sequence (DNA): TGTGCCAGCACTCTCCAGCGGGGCTACGAGCAGTACTTC.

This clone was counted between two and nine times. The chain recombines TRBV11-2 with TRBJ2-2, with D hard to call. Germline V lookup: CDR1 SGHAT, CDR2 FQNNGV. V gave up 3 bases and J gave up 4 bases, with 3 bases separating them. This CDR3 is 12 amino acids long. Here the CDR3 DNA reads TGTGCCAGCAGCTTTATCACCGGGGAGCTGTTTTTT. Protein: CASSFITGELFF.

As for this clone: Given the absence of the conserved phenylalanine or tryptophan at the CDR3 end, a read error is likely. The DNA is left out, because the CDR3 cannot be placed on it with certainty; the CDR3 is given as TCRdb lists it. The rearrangement uses TRBV6-6 and TRBJ1-3. The CDR3 is made up of 8 amino acids, end residues included. The V gene's germline CDR1 is MNHNY and CDR2 SVGAGI (reference sequence). The CDR3 loop reads CASPGPAI.

The chain couples TRBV6-1 to TRBJ2-7; 7 bases are shared with TRBD2. V trimming: 7 bases; J trimming: 2 bases; junction bases outside the gene matches: 8. CDR1 is MNHNS, CDR2 SASEGT, per germline. There are 14 residues in the CDR3. CDR3 nucleotides: TGTGCCAGCACAGAGGGGACTATTGCCTACGAGCAGTACTTC. This sequence encodes CASTEGTIAYEQYF.

This chain's CDR3 is CASRSFENQPQHF. The CDR3 region has the DNA TGTGCCAGCAGGTCCTTTGAGAATCAGCCCCAGCATTTT. The J gene is TRBJ1-5, the V gene TRBV2; the D is unclear. This CDR3 contains 13 residues. With 6 bases removed from V and 4 bases from J, the gap between germline ends came to 10 bases. Germline V gene lookup returns CDR1 SNHLY and CDR2 FYNNEI.

This chain joins TRBV7-3 and TRBJ1-5; 7 nucleotides agree with TRBD1. This CDR3 comprises 16 residues. Germline CDR1 reads SGHTA; CDR2 reads FQGTGA. V shed 1 base and J 7 bases; nucleotides not matched to a gene: 10. CDR3 in DNA: TGTGCCAGCAGCTTAAATCTCCTCGCAGGGGGACAGCCCCAGCATTTT. Its protein is CASSLNLLAGGQPQHF.

This clone was seen a handful of times. The V and J genes are TRBV6-4 and TRBJ2-5, with 13 bases matching TRBD2. The V segment lost 2 bases and the J segment 0 bases; nucleotides outside the gene matches: 0. Germline CDR1 and CDR2: MRHNA and SNTAGT. CDR3 length: 16 residues. CDR3 region: CASSDTSGGDQETQYF. CDR3 nucleotides: TGTGCCAGCAGTGACACTAGCGGGGGGGACCAAGAGACCCAGTACTTC.

The chain carries TRBV10-3 and TRBJ1-2; no definite D call. The CDR3 totals 14 residues. Trimming removed 3 bases from V and 2 bases from J, with 10 bases in between. Germline CDR1 ENHRY, CDR2 SYGVKD. The CDR3 sequence: CAISEWKGNYGYTF. In DNA form, the CDR3 reads TGTGCCATCAGTGAATGGAAGGGAAACTATGGCTACACCTTC.

The chain is built from TRBV9 and TRBJ1-4; D not resolved. This CDR3 contains 14 residues. Trimming removed 4 bases at V and 0 bases at J, with 7 bases between. The germline gives CDR1 SGDLS, CDR2 YYNGEE. In DNA, the CDR3 is TGTGCCAGCAGCCCTGCGACAACTAATGAAAAACTGTTTTTT. Amino acid sequence: CASSPATTNEKLFF.

V gene TRBV6-5 combines with J gene TRBJ1-1; 9 bases are a match to TRBD1. In germline, CDR1 is MNHEY, CDR2 SVGAGI. CDR3 length: 12 amino acids. With 4 bases clipped from V and 10 bases from J, the junction kept 4 bases outside the gene matches. DNA of the CDR3: TGTGCCAGCAGTTTGGACAGGGGAAGAGCTTTCTTT. This translates into CASSLDRGRAFF.

The V gene is TRBV19, the J gene TRBJ1-6; D unresolved. V lost 8 bases to trimming and J lost 5 bases, with 7 bases between them. This CDR3 has 12 residues. Per the germline V gene, CDR1 is LNHDA and CDR2 is SQIVND (reference sequence). The CDR3 here is CASGRHNSPLHF. The CDR3, as DNA: TGTGCCAGTGGTAGGCATAATTCACCCCTCCACTTT.

About this clone itself: The sample has other DNA sequences that encode this CDR3 too. The chain carries TRBV30 and TRBJ1-2; maybe TRBD1 (6 bases). Germline assignment: CDR1 GTSNPN and CDR2 SVGIG (reference sequence). CDR3 length: 14 residues. Between the trimmed V and J ends, which lost 3 bases and 5 bases, there was a span of 16 bases. The CDR3 sequence is CAWRRGRGIYGYTF. In DNA, the CDR3 is TGTGCCTGGAGGCGGGGGCGGGGGATATATGGCTACACCTTC.

This clone was seen more than once but under ten times. This chain links TRBV27 with TRBJ1-2, with D possibly TRBD1 on 5 matching bases. Trimming took off 6 bases at V and 8 bases at J, with 16 bases between the two ends. Looked up from germline, CDR1 is MNHEY and CDR2 is SMNVEV (reference sequence). The CDR3 sequence is 13 residues long. CDR3 nucleotides: TGTGCCAGCAGCATACAAGTCGGGGGAGGCTACACCTTC. Translated: CASSIQVGGGYTF.

This chain connects TRBV5-4 to TRBJ2-5; 7 nucleotides agree with TRBD2. CDR1 and CDR2 from the germline V gene are SGHNT and YYREEE (reference sequence). The V segment lost 2 bases and the J segment 2 bases; nucleotides outside the gene matches: 6. CDR3 size: 15 residues. The DNA of the CDR3 is TGTGCCAGCAGCTTTGGGAAGCGGGGACAAGAGACCCAGTACTTC. Its translation: CASSFGKRGQETQYF.

This sequence joins TRBV29-1 and TRBJ1-1; D remains ambiguous. The germline V gene has CDR1 SQVTM and CDR2 ANQGSEA. Trimming stripped 7 bases from V and 0 bases from J, with 9 bases between. The CDR3 runs to 12 residues. The CDR3 coding sequence is TGCAGCGCAAGTAACATGAACACTGAAGCTTTCTTT. It codes for CSASNMNTEAFF.

The chain couples TRBV5-1 to TRBJ1-1, with TRBD1 matching 8 bases. Looked up from germline, CDR1 is SGHRS and CDR2 is YFSETQ. The CDR3 has 12 amino acids. The trim removed 4 bases at V and 7 bases at J, leaving 3 bases unmatched. CDR3 loop: CASSAGQGEAFF. Here the CDR3 DNA reads TGCGCCAGCAGCGCAGGACAGGGTGAAGCTTTCTTT.

This clone was seen only once. This chain uses TRBV9 with TRBJ2-1; no clear D gene. Germline loops: CDR1 SGDLS, CDR2 YYNGEE. The CDR3 totals 14 residues. Trimming removed 0 bases from V and 3 bases from J, with 7 bases in between. CDR3 coding DNA: TGTGCCAGCAGCGTAGAACCGAACTACAATGAGCAGTTCTTC. This sequence encodes CASSVEPNYNEQFF.

The chain is built from TRBV6-1 and TRBJ2-7, with a possible D match to TRBD1 (5 bases). The V and J ends lost 11 bases and 1 base respectively, with 15 bases between them. Per germline, CDR1 MNHNS and CDR2 SASEGT. The length of the CDR3 is 13 residues. In nucleotides, the CDR3 is TGTGCCGGACAAGACGGACGATCCTACGAGCAGTACTTC. Protein sequence: CAGQDGRSYEQYF.

V usage is TRBV5-1 and J usage is TRBJ2-3; 10 bases fit TRBD1. Germline lookup yields CDR1 SGHRS and CDR2 YFSETQ. V lost 4 bases, J lost 3 bases, and 2 bases stayed unmatched. There are 14 residues in the CDR3. The CDR3 protein is CASSGTGVTDTQYF. For the CDR3, the DNA is TGCGCCAGCAGCGGGACAGGGGTAACAGATACGCAGTATTTT.

The genes are TRBV28 and TRBJ2-7, with 9 bases aligning to TRBD1. V was pared by 7 bases and J by 4 bases, with 11 bases of the junction left unmatched. The CDR3 is 15 amino acids. In germline, CDR1 is MDHEN, CDR2 SYDVKM. As DNA, the CDR3 is TGTGCCAGCAACTCACCCGGACAGGGGACATACGAGCAGTACTTC. It yields the protein CASNSPGQGTYEQYF.

The chain couples TRBV11-2 to TRBJ2-7; 7 nucleotides line up with TRBD1. The CDR3 spans 13 residues. The V and J ends lost 3 bases and 3 bases, in that order; junction bases with no gene match: 2. The germline CDR1 and CDR2 sequences are SGHAT and FQNNGV. The CDR3 loop is CASSFTGVYEQYF. Here the CDR3 DNA reads TGTGCCAGCAGCTTCACAGGGGTCTACGAGCAGTACTTC.

The chain links TRBV29-1 to TRBJ2-5; D might be TRBD1 or TRBD2, each matching 7 bases. Germline V gene data show CDR1 as SQVTM and CDR2 as ANQGSEA. This CDR3 has 11 amino acids. CDR3 coding DNA: TGCAGACACAGGGGAGGGGAGACCCAGTACTTC. Residues: CRHRGGETQYF.

This chain connects TRBV13 to TRBJ2-1; possibly TRBD1 or TRBD2 for D (6 bases each). With 5 bases removed from V and 1 base from J, the gap between germline ends came to 18 bases. Germline lookup yields CDR1 PRHDT and CDR2 FYEKMQ (reference sequence). The length of the CDR3 is 17 residues. CDR3 residues: CASSLASRGRSYNEQFF. The CDR3 DNA follows: TGTGCCAGCAGCCTAGCGTCCAGGGGACGTTCCTACAATGAGCAGTTCTTC.

V is TRBV19 and J is TRBJ1-5; maybe TRBD1 (6 bases). Trimming removed 9 bases at V and 4 bases at J, with 10 bases between. The germline V gene has CDR1 LNHDA and CDR2 SQIVND (reference sequence). The CDR3 spans 12 residues. DNA for the CDR3: TGTGCCAGCAGGGACAATAATCAGCCCCAGCATTTT. Protein: CASRDNNQPQHF.

V and J are TRBV6-1 and TRBJ2-7, with a weak D call TRBD1 (5 bases). Trimming removed 5 bases at V and 4 bases at J, with 9 bases between. Germline values: CDR1 MNHNS, CDR2 SASEGT. The CDR3 is 12 residues long. The CDR3 coding sequence is TGTGCCAGCAGTCAGGGTCAGTACGAGCAGTACTTC. Its translation is CASSQGQYEQYF.

This clone was detected once. This chain joins TRBV9 and TRBJ1-1, with TRBD1 as a possible D gene (6 bases). The V gene lost 3 bases and the J gene lost 3 bases, with 12 bases spanning the gap. The germline gives CDR1 SGDLS, CDR2 YYNGEE. The CDR3 covers 14 residues. The CDR3 nucleotides are TGTGCCAGCAGCGCAGGGGAGATGGACACTGAAGCTTTCTTT. This codes for CASSAGEMDTEAFF.

V is TRBV7-7 and J is TRBJ2-1; D gene uncertain. The CDR3 is 13 residues long. Germline-derived CDR1 and CDR2 are SSHAT and FNYEAQ (reference sequence). V lost 2 bases and J lost 6, with 8 bases in between. The CDR3 sequence is CASSLSPANEQFF. For the CDR3, the DNA is TGTGCCAGCAGCTTATCTCCAGCCAATGAGCAGTTCTTC. Variable domain in full (rest from reference TRBV7-7 and TRBJ2-1): GAGVSQSPRYKVTKRGQDVTLRCDPISSHATLYWYQQALGQGPEFLTYFNYEAQPDKSGLPSDRFSAERPEGSISTLTIQRTEQRDSAMYRCASSLSPANEQFFGPGTRLTVL.

This rearrangement joins TRBV9 to TRBJ1-2; D perhaps matches TRBD1 (6 bases). Trimming removed 3 bases from V and 10 bases from J, with 22 bases in between. The CDR3 length is 15 residues. The germline V gene encodes CDR1 SGDLS and CDR2 YYNGEE. CDR3 DNA: TGTGCCAGCAGCGCAGGGGCTGGGGGGCACTTAGACTACACCTTC. Encoded protein: CASSAGAGGHLDYTF.